This T cell receptor (beta chain) was obtained from a study of T cells in Graves' hyperthyroidism and ophthalmopathy. Findings of the study overall: Most thyroid-expanded clonotypes above 0.001 were also found in blood.

For this clonotype: Its specificity is not known.

The CDR3 runs 13 residues. V lost 2 bases and J 2 bases, leaving 10 bases between the germline ends. Germline CDR1 GTSNPN, CDR2 SVGIG (reference sequence). Stability of Graves' hyperthyroidism was defined as absent ophthalmopathy progression within 18 months. Every diagnosis used clinical symptoms, serum thyroxine and TRAb, thyroid ultrasound and orbital computed tomography. Using around 10 ml of fresh peripheral blood, PBMCs were prepared. There were TCR beta CDR3 regions amplified from RNA transcripts. First-round RT-PCR targeting the TCR CDR3 was performed with the HTBI primer set. Each CDR3 protein is one row after TCRdb ran MiXCR on the multiplex PCR reads. The repertoire has some 560,000 distinct CDR3 sequences, approximately 14% of them found once; the top ten carry under 7.5%.

Sequencing was done on a sample of blood. The chain carries TRBV30 and TRBJ2-7; weak D call: TRBD1 (5 bases). This TCR was recovered from a woman aged 25 to 39 with Graves' hyperthyroidism. The CDR3 sequence: CAWSSRQTYEQYF. Written as DNA, the CDR3 is TGTGCCTGGAGTAGCAGACAGACCTACGAGCAGTACTTC.